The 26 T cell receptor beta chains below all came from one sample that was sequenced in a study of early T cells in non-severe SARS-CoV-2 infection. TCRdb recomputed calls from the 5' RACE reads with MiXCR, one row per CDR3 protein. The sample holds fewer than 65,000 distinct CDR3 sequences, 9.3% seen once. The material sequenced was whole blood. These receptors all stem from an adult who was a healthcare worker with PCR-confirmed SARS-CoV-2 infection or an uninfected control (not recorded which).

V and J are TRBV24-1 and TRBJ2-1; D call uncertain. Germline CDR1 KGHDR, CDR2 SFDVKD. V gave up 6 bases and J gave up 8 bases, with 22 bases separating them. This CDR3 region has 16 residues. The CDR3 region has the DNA TGTGCCACCAGTCGCCCTACGGGCCCATCCAGCGATGAGCAGTTCTTC. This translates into CATSRPTGPSSDEQFF.

Here the CDR3 reads CASSGQPGAYNEQFF. Written as DNA, the CDR3 is TGTGCCAGCAGCGGACAGCCCGGGGCCTACAATGAGCAGTTCTTC. The chain carries TRBV7-3 and TRBJ2-1; possible D gene TRBD1, 6 bases. In germline, CDR1 is SGHTA, CDR2 FQGTGA. The CDR3 contains 15 residues. Between the trimmed V and J ends, which lost 5 bases and 2 bases, there was a span of 13 bases.

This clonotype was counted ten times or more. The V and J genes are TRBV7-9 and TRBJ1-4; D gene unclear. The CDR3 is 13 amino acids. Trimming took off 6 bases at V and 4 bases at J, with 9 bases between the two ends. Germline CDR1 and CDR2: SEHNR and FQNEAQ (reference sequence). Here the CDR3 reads CASREEVNEKLFF. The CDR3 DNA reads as TGTGCCAGCAGGGAGGAGGTTAATGAAAAACTGTTTTTT.

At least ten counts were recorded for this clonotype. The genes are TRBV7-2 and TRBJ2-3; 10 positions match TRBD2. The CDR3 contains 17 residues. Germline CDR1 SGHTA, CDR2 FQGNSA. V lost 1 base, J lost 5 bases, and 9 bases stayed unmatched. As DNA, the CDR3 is TGTGCCAGCAGCTTAGGTTTAGCGGGGGGCCTGGGAGATACGCAGTATTTT. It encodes CASSLGLAGGLGDTQYF.

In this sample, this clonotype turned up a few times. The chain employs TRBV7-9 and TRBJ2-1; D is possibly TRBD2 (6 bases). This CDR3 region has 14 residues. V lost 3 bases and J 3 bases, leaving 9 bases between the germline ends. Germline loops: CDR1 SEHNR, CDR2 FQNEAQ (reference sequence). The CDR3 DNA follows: TGTGCCAGCAGCTTTGCGGGGATCTACAATGAGCAGTTCTTC. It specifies CASSFAGIYNEQFF. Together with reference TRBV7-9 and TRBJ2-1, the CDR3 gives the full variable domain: DTGVSQNPRHKITKRGQNVTFRCDPISEHNRLYWYRQTLGQGPEFLTYFQNEAQLEKSRLLSDRFSAERPKGSFSTLEIQRTEQGDSAMYLCASSFAGIYNEQFFGPGTRLTVL.

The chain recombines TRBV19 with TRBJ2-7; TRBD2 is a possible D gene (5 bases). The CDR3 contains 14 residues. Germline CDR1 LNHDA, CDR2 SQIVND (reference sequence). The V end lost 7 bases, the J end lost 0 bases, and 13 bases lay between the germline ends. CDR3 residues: CASKVGSSSYEQYF. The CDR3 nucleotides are TGTGCCAGTAAGGTGGGGAGTAGCTCCTACGAGCAGTACTTC.

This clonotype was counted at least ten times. The CDR3 DNA sequence: TGTGCCTGGAATATAGGGAGAACTGAAGCTTTCTTT. Translating it yields CAWNIGRTEAFF. V is TRBV30 and J is TRBJ1-1; D gene ambiguous. Germline CDR1 and CDR2: GTSNPN and SVGIG (reference sequence). There are 12 residues in the CDR3. Trimming pared 4 bases from V and 5 bases from J, leaving 11 bases between.

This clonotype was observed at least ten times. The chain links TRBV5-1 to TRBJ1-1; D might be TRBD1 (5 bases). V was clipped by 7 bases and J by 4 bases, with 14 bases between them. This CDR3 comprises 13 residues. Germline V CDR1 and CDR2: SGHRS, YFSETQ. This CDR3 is CASSRRGSTEAFF. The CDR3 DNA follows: TGCGCCAGCTCCCGCCGGGGGAGCACTGAAGCTTTCTTT.

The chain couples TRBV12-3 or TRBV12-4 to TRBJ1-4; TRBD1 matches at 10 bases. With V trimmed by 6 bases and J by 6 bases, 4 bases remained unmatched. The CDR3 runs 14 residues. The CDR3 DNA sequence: TGTGCCAGCAGATCCGGGACAGGGGATGAAAAACTGTTTTTT. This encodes CASRSGTGDEKLFF.

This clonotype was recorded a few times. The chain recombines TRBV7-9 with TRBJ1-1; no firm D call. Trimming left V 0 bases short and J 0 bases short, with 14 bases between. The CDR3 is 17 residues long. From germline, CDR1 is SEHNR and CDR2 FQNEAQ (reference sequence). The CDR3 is CASSLAELLTLNTEAFF. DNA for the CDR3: TGTGCCAGCAGCTTAGCGGAACTGCTAACCTTGAACACTGAAGCTTTCTTT. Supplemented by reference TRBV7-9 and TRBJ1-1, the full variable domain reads DTGVSQNPRHKITKRGQNVTFRCDPISEHNRLYWYRQTLGQGPEFLTYFQNEAQLEKSRLLSDRFSAERPKGSFSTLEIQRTEQGDSAMYLCASSLAELLTLNTEAFFGQGTRLTVV.

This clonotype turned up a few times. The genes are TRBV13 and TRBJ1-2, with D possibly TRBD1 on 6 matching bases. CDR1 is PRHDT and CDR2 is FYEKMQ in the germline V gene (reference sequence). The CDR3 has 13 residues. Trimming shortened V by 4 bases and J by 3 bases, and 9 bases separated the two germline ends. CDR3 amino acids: CASSWGADYGYTF. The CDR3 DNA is TGTGCCAGCAGCTGGGGGGCAGACTATGGCTACACCTTC. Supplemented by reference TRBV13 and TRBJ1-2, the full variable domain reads AAGVIQSPRHLIKEKRETATLKCYPIPRHDTVYWYQQGPGQDPQFLISFYEKMQSDKGSIPDRFSAQQFSDYHSELNMSSLELGDSALYFCASSWGADYGYTFGSGTRLTVV.

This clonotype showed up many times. CDR3 amino acids: CASSSWGEGYGYTF. The CDR3 region has the DNA TGTGCCAGCAGTTCCTGGGGGGAGGGCTATGGCTACACCTTC. This sequence joins TRBV12-3 or TRBV12-4 and TRBJ1-2; maybe TRBD1 (5 bases). This CDR3 is 14 amino acids long. V lost 4 bases and J 4 bases, leaving 13 bases between the germline ends.

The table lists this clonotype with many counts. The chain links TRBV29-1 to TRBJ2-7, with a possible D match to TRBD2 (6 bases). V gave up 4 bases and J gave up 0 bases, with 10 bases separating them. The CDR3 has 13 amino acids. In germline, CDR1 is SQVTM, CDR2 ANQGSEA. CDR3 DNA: TGCAGCGTTGTGGAGGGGAGCTCCTACGAGCAGTACTTC. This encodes CSVVEGSSYEQYF.

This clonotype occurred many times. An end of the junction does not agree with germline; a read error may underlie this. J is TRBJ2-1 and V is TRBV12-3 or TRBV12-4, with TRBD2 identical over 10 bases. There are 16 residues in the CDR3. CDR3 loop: CASSPVWVAGGYEQFF. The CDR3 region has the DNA TGCGCCAGCAGTCCCGTCTGGGTAGCGGGGGGTTATGAGCAGTTCTTC.

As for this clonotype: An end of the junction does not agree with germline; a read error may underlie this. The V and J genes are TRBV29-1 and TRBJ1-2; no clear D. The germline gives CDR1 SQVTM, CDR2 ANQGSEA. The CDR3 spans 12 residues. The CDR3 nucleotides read TGCAGCGTTGTTCAGACCACCTATGGCCACACCTTC. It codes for CSVVQTTYGHTF. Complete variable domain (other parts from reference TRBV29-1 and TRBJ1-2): SAVISQKPSRDICQRGTSLTIQCQVDSQVTMMFWYRQQPGQSLTLIATANQGSEATYESGFVIDKFPISRPNLTFSTLTVSNMSPEDSSIYLCSVVQTTYGHTFGSGTRLTVV.

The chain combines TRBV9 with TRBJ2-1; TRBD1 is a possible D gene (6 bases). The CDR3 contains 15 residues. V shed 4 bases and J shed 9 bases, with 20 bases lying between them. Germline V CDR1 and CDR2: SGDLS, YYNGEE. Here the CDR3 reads CASSPLQGSQGEQFF. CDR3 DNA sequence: TGTGCCAGCAGCCCGCTGCAGGGTTCACAGGGTGAGCAGTTCTTC. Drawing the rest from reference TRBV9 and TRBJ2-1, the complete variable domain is DSGVTQTPKHLITATGQRVTLRCSPRSGDLSVYWYQQSLDQGLQFLIQYYNGEERAKGNILERFSAQQFPDLHSELNLSSLELGDSALYFCASSPLQGSQGEQFFGPGTRLTVL.

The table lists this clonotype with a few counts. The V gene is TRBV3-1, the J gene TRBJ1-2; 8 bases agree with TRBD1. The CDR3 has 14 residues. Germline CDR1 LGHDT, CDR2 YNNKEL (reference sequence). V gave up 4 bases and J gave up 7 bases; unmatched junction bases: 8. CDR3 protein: CASSLDRDRSGYTF. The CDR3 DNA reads TGTGCCAGCAGCCTCGACAGGGACAGGAGTGGCTACACCTTC.

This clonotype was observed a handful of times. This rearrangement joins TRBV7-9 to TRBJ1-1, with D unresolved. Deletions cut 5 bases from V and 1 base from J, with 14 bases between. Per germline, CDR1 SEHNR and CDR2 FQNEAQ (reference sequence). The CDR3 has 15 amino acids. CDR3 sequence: CASSGRGSPNTEAFF. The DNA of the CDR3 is TGTGCCAGCAGCGGCCGAGGCTCACCGAACACTGAAGCTTTCTTT. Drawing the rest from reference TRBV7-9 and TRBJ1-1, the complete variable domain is DTGVSQNPRHKITKRGQNVTFRCDPISEHNRLYWYRQTLGQGPEFLTYFQNEAQLEKSRLLSDRFSAERPKGSFSTLEIQRTEQGDSAMYLCASSGRGSPNTEAFFGQGTRLTVV.

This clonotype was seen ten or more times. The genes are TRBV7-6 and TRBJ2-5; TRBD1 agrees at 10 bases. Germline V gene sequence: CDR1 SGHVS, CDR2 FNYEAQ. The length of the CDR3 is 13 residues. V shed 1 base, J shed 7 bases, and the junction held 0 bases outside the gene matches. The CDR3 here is CASSLGTGGTQYF. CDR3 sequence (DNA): TGTGCCAGCAGCTTAGGGACAGGGGGGACCCAGTACTTC. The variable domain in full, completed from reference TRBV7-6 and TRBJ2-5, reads GAGVSQSPRYKVTKRGQDVALRCDPISGHVSLYWYRQALGQGPEFLTYFNYEAQQDKSGLPNDRFSAERPEGSISTLTIQRTEQRDSAMYRCASSLGTGGTQYFGPGTRLLVL.

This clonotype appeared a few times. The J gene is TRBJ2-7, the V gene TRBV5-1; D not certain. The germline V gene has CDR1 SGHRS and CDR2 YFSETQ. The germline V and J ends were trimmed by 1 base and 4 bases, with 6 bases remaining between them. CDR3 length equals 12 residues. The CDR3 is CASSLNGYEQYF. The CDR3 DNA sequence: TGCGCCAGCAGCTTGAACGGTTACGAGCAGTACTTC.

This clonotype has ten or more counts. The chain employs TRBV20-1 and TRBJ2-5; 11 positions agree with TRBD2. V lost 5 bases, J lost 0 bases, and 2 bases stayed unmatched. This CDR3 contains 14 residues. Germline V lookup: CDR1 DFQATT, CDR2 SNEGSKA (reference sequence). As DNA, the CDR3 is TGCAGTGCTTTGACTAGCGGGAACCAAGAGACCCAGTACTTC. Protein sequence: CSALTSGNQETQYF.

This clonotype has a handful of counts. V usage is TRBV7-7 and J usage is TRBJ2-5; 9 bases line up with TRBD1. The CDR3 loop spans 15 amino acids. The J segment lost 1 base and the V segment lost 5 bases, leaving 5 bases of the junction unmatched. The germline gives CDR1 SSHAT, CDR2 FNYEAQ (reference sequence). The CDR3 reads CASSAGQGFQETQYF. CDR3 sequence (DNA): TGTGCCAGCAGCGCGGGACAGGGATTCCAAGAGACCCAGTACTTC.

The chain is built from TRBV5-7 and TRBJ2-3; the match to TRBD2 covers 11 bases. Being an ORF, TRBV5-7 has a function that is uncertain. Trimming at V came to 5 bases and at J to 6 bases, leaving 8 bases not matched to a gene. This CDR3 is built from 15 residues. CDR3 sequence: CASRGTSGSRDTQYF. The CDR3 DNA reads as TGTGCCAGCAGGGGGACTAGCGGTTCGAGGGATACGCAGTATTTT.

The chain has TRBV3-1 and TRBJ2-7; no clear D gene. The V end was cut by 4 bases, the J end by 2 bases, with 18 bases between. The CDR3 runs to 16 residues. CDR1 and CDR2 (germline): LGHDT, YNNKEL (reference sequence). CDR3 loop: CASSLSPTVFPYEQYF. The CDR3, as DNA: TGTGCCAGCAGCCTTTCTCCTACTGTTTTCCCCTACGAGCAGTACTTC.

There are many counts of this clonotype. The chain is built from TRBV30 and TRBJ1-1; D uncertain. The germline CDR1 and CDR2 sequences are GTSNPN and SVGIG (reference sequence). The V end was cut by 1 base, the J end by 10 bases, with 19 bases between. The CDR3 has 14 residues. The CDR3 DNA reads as TGTGCCTGGAGTGGGACCAGGCTGGAGGGAGCAGCTTTCTTT. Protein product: CAWSGTRLEGAAFF.

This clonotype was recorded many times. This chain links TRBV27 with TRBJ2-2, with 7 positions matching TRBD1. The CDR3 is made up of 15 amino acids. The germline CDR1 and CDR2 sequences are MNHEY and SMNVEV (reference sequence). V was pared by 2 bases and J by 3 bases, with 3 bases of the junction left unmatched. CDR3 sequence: CASSLGQADTGELFF. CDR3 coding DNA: TGTGCCAGCAGTTTAGGACAGGCCGACACCGGGGAGCTGTTTTTT.